These 9 T cell receptor beta chains share one sample of origin, sequenced in a study of blood T cell repertoires in COVID-19. Sequenced by immunoSEQ multiplex PCR; TCRdb stores in-frame clones only, minus some. The sample has about 11,000 clones, 70% to 90% seen once. Sequencing was performed on peripheral blood. The source is a man in his fifties or sixties with active COVID-19.

V gene TRBV7-6 combines with J gene TRBJ2-7; 10 bases are shared with TRBD2. V shed 1 base, J shed 3 bases, and the junction held 6 bases outside the gene matches. The CDR3 spans 16 residues. Germline V lookup: CDR1 SGHVS, CDR2 FNYEAQ. The CDR3 loop is CASSLGPGLASYEQYF. The CDR3 DNA follows: TGTGCCAGCAGCTTAGGGCCGGGACTAGCGAGCTACGAGCAGTACTTC.

The V and J genes are TRBV27 and TRBJ1-2; 9 bases fit TRBD1. This CDR3 contains 14 residues. V dropped 7 bases and J dropped 4; count of bases not matched to a gene: 7. The germline V gene encodes CDR1 MNHEY and CDR2 SMNVEV (reference sequence). The CDR3 protein is CASNPGQGSYGYTF. For the CDR3, the DNA is TGTGCCAGCAATCCGGGACAGGGTAGCTATGGCTACACCTTC.

The chain combines TRBV21-1 with TRBJ2-7; the DNA was not used to check the table's D call, TRBD2. TRBV21-1 is assigned pseudogene status. CDR3 length: 20 residues. The CDR3: CASRETSGRLAGGPAHEQYF. The CDR3 region has the DNA TGTGCCAGCAGAGAAACTTCGGGGCGGCTAGCGGGAGGGCCGGCCCACGAGCAGTACTTC.

This chain joins TRBV21-1 and TRBJ2-2; the table's D gene call, TRBD1, was not cross checked with the DNA. TRBV21-1 is classified as a pseudogene. The CDR3 totals 16 residues. CDR3 in DNA: TGTGCCAGCAGTTCGTCCCACACAGGCTTGACCGGGGAGCTGTTTTTT. Protein: CASSSSHTGLTGELFF.

The V and J genes are TRBV27 and TRBJ1-3; D might be TRBD1 (6 bases). Germline CDR1 is MNHEY and CDR2 is SMNVEV (reference sequence). CDR3 length: 14 residues. The V end was cut by 8 bases, the J end by 4 bases, with 15 bases between. The CDR3: CASAPGGPGNTIYF. The CDR3 DNA reads TGTGCCAGCGCCCCCGGGGGGCCCGGAAACACCATATATTTT.

The rearrangement links TRBV27 to TRBJ1-1; D call uncertain. CDR3 length: 15 residues. V lost 6 bases and J 1 base, leaving 15 bases between the germline ends. Germline CDR1 and CDR2: MNHEY and SMNVEV (reference sequence). The CDR3 protein is CASSQVFQTNTEAFF. CDR3 bases: TGTGCCAGCAGCCAGGTTTTCCAGACGAACACTGAAGCTTTCTTT.

The V call is TRBV29-1, the J call TRBJ2-2; D ambiguous. Trimming took 6 bases from V and 0 from J, leaving 2 bases between them. CDR1 and CDR2 from the germline V gene are SQVTM and ANQGSEA. The CDR3 covers 11 residues. The CDR3 loop reads CSVANTGELFF. CDR3 sequence (DNA): TGCAGCGTCGCGAACACCGGGGAGCTGTTTTTT.

This rearrangement joins TRBV19 to TRBJ2-7; 9 nucleotides agree with TRBD1. The ends lost 4 bases at V and 6 bases at J; junction bases unmatched: 4. Germline values: CDR1 LNHDA, CDR2 SQIVND (reference sequence). This CDR3 is built from 13 residues. CDR3 residues: CASSTGQGFEQYF. DNA for the CDR3: TGTGCCAGTAGTACCGGACAGGGGTTCGAGCAGTACTTC.

The rearrangement links TRBV6-6 to TRBJ2-5; possibly TRBD1 for D (6 bases). Trimming stripped 5 bases from V and 2 bases from J, with 12 bases between. The length of the CDR3 is 14 residues. Germline V gives CDR1 MNHNY, CDR2 SVGAGI (reference sequence). Written as DNA, the CDR3 is TGTGCCAGCAGTACCGGACAGAGTCAAGAGACCCAGTACTTC. This sequence encodes CASSTGQSQETQYF.